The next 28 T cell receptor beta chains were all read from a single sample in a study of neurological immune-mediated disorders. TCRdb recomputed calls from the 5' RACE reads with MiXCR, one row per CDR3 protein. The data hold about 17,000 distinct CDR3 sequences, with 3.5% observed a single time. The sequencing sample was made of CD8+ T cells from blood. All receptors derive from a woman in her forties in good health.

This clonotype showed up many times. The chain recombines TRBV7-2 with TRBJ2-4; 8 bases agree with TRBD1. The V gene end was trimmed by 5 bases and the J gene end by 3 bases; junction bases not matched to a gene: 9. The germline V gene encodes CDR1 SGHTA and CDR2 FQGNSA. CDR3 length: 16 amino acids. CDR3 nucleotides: TGTGCCAGCAGCCTCCAGCAGGGGGCGGTCAAAAACATTCAGTACTTC. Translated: CASSLQQGAVKNIQYF.

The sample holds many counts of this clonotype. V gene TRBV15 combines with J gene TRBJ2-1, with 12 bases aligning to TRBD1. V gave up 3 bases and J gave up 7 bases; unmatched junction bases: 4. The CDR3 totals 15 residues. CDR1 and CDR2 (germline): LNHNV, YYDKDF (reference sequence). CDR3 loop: CATSRWDRGQNEQFF. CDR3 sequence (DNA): TGTGCCACCAGCAGGTGGGACAGGGGGCAAAATGAGCAGTTCTTC.

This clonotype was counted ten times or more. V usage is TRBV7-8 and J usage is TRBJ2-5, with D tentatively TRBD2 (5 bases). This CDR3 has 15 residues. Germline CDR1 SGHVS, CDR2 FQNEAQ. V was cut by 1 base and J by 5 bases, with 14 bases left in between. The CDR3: CASSLVGSAGETQYF. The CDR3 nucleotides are TGTGCCAGCAGCTTAGTAGGGTCCGCGGGCGAGACCCAGTACTTC.

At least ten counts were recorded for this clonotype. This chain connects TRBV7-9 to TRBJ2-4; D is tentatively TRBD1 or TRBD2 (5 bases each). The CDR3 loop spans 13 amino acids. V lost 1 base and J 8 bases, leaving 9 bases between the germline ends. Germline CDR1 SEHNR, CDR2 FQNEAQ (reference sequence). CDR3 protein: CASSLVEGYIQYF. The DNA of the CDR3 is TGTGCCAGCAGCTTAGTAGAGGGGTACATTCAGTACTTC. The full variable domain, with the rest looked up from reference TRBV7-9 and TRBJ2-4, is DTGVSQNPRHKITKRGQNVTFRCDPISEHNRLYWYRQTLGQGPEFLTYFQNEAQLEKSRLLSDRFSAERPKGSFSTLEIQRTEQGDSAMYLCASSLVEGYIQYFGAGTRLSVL.

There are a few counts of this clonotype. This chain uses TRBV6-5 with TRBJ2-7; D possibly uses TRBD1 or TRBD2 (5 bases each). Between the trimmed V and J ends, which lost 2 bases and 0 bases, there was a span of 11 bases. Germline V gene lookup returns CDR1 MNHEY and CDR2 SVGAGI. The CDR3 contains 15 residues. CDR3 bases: TGTGCCAGCAGTTACGGGGCGGGTAACTCCTACGAGCAGTACTTC. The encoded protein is CASSYGAGNSYEQYF.

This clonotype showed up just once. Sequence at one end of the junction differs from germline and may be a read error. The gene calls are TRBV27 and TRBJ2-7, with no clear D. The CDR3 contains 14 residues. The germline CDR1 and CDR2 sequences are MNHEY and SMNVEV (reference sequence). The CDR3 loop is CTSSLYVDSYEQYF. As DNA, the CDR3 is TGTACCAGCAGTTTATATGTGGACTCCTACGAGCAGTACTTC.

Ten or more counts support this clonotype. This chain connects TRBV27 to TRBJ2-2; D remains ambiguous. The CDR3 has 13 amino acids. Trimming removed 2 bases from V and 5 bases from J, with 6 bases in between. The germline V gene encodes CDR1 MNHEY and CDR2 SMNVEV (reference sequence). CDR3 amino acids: CASSLQETGELFF. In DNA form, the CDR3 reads TGTGCCAGCAGTTTACAGGAGACCGGGGAGCTGTTTTTT.

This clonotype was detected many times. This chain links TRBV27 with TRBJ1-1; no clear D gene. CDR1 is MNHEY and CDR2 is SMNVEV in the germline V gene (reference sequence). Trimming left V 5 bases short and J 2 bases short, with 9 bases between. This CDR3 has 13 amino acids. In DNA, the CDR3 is TGTGCCAGCAGTGTCGAGATCAACACTGAAGCTTTCTTT. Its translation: CASSVEINTEAFF.

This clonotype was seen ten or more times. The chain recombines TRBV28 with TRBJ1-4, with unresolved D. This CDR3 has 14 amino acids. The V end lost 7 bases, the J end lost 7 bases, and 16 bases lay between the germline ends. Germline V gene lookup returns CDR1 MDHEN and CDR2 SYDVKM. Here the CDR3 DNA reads TGTGCCAGCATCTCTCGGGCCCTCGCTGAAAAACTGTTTTTT. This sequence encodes CASISRALAEKLFF.

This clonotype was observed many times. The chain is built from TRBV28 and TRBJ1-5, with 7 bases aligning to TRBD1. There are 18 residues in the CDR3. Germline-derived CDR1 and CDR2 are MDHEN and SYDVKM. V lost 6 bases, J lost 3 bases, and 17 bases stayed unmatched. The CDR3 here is CASRATGLGVSDNQPQHF. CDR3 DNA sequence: TGTGCCAGCAGGGCGACAGGGTTAGGAGTCTCGGACAATCAGCCCCAGCATTTT. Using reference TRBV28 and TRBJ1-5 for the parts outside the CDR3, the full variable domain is DVKVTQSSRYLVKRTGEKVFLECVQDMDHENMFWYRQDPGLGLRLIYFSYDVKMKEKGDIPEGYSVSREKKERFSLILESASTNQTSMYLCASRATGLGVSDNQPQHFGDGTRLSIL.

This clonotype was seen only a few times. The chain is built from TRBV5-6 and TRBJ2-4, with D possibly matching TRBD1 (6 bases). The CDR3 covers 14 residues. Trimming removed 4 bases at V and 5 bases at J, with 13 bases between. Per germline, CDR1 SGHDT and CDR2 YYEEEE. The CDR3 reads CASSPQGQQNIQYF. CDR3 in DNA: TGTGCCAGCAGCCCCCAGGGGCAACAAAACATTCAGTACTTC.

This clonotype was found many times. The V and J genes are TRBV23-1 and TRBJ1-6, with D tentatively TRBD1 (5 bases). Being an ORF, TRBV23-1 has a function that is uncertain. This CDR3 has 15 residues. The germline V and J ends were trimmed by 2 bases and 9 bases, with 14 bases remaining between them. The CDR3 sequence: CASSQRAGKGSPLHF. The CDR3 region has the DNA TGCGCCAGCAGTCAAAGGGCAGGGAAAGGTTCACCCCTCCACTTT.

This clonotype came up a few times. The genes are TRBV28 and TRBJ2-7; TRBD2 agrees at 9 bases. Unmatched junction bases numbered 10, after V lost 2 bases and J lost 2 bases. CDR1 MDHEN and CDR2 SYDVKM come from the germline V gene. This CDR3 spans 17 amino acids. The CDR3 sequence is CASSLTEEREDTYEQYF. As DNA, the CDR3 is TGTGCCAGCAGTTTAACAGAGGAGCGGGAGGATACCTACGAGCAGTACTTC.

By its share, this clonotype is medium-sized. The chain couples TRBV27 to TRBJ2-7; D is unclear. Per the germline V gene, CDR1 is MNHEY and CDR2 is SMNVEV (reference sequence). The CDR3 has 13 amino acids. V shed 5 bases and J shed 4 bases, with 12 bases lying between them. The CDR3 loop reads CASSIGARYEQYF. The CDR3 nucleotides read TGTGCCAGCAGTATCGGAGCTAGGTACGAGCAGTACTTC.

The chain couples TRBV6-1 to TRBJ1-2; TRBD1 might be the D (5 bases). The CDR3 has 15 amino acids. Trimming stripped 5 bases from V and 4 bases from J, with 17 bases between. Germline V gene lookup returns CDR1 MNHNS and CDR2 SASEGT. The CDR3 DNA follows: TGTGCCAGCAGTCCACGAGGGACGACGACCTATGGCTACACCTTC. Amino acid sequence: CASSPRGTTTYGYTF.

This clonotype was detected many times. CDR3 loop: CASSTTGTASGNTIYF. The CDR3 DNA follows: TGCGCCAGCAGCACAACCGGGACAGCTTCTGGAAACACCATATATTTT. The chain links TRBV5-1 to TRBJ1-3, with TRBD1 identical over 7 bases. Germline V gives CDR1 SGHRS, CDR2 YFSETQ. Trimming took 4 bases from V and 1 from J; bases not matched to a gene: 8. CDR3 length: 16 residues.

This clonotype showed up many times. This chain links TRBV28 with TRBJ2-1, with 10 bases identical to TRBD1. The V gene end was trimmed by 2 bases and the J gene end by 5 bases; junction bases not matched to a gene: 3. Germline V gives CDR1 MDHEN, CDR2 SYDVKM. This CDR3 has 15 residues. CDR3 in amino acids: CASSLGTGVHNEQFF. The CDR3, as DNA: TGTGCCAGCAGTTTAGGGACAGGGGTCCACAATGAGCAGTTCTTC.

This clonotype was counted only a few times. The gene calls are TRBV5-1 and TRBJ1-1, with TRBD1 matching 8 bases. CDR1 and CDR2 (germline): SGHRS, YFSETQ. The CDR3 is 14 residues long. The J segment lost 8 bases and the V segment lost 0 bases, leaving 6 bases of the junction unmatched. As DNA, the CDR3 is TGCGCCAGCAGCTTGGGCTCGGGGGACAGGGAAGCTTTCTTT. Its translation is CASSLGSGDREAFF. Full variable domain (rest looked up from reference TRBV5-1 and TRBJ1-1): KAGVTQTPRYLIKTRGQQVTLSCSPISGHRSVSWYQQTPGQGLQFLFEYFSETQRNKGNFPGRFSGRQFSNSRSEMNVSTLELGDSALYLCASSLGSGDREAFFGQGTRLTVV.

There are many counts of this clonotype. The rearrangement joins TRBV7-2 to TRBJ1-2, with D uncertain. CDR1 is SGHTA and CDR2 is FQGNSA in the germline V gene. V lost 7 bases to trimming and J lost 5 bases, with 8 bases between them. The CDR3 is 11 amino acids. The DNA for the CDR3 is TGTGCCAGCACCCTGTTGTATGGCTACACCTTC. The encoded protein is CASTLLYGYTF. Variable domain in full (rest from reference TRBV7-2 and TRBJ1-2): GAGVSQSPSNKVTEKGKDVELRCDPISGHTALYWYRQSLGQGLEFLIYFQGNSAPDKSGLPSDRFSAERTGGSVSTLTIQRTQQEDSAVYLCASTLLYGYTFGSGTRLTVV.

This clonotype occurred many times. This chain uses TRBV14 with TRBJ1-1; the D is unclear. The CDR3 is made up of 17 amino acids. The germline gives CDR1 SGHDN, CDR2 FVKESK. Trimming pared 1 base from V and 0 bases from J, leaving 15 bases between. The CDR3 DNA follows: TGTGCCAGCAGCCAAGTCGGACGGTCGCGGATGAACACTGAAGCTTTCTTT. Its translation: CASSQVGRSRMNTEAFF.

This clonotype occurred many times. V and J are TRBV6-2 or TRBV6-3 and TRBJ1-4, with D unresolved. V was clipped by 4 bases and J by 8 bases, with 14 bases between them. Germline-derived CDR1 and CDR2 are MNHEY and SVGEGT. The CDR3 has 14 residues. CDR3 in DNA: TGTGCCAGCAGTTCAACCGGGATGAGAGAAAAACTGTTTTTT. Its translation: CASSSTGMREKLFF.

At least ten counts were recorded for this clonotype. The CDR3 here is CATSWGRASGSNEQFF. The CDR3 nucleotides are TGTGCCACCAGCTGGGGACGGGCTAGCGGGAGCAATGAGCAGTTCTTC. The J gene is TRBJ2-1, the V gene TRBV15, with 10 nucleotides matching TRBD2. Per the germline V gene, CDR1 is LNHNV and CDR2 is YYDKDF (reference sequence). V trimming: 5 bases; J trimming: 6 bases; junction bases outside the gene matches: 10. The CDR3 runs to 16 residues.

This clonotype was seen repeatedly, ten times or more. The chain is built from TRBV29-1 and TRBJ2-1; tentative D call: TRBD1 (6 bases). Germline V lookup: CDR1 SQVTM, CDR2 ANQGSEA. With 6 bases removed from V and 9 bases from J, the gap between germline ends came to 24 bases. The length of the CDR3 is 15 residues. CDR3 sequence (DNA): TGCAGCGTAAGCCACCGGGACAACAAAGCCAGTGAGCAGTTCTTC. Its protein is CSVSHRDNKASEQFF.

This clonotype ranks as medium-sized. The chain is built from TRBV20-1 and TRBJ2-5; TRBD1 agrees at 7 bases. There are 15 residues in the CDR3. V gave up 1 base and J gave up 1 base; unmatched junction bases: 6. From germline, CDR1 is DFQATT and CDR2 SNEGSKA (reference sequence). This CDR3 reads CSARGPTGLQETQYF. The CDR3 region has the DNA TGCAGTGCTAGAGGCCCGACAGGGCTCCAAGAGACCCAGTACTTC.

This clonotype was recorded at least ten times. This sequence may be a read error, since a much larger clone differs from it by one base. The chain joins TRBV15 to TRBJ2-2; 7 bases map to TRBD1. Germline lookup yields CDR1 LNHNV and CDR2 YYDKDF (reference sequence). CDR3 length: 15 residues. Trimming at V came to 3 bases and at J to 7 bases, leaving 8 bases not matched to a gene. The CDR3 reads CATSRNRGQGGELFF. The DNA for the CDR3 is TGTGCCACCAGCAGGAACAGGGGCCAAGGCGGGGAGCTGTTTTTT.

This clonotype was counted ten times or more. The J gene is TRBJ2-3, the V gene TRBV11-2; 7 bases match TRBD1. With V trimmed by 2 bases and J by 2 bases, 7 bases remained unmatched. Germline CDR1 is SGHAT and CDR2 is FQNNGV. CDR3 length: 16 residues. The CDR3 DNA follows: TGTGCCAGCAGCTTATTAGGGGGCCTCGCCACAGATACGCAGTATTTT. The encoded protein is CASSLLGGLATDTQYF.

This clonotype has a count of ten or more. The CDR3 coding sequence is TGCAGTGCTCCTCCCCTCGGGACTAGCGGATACAATGAGCAGTTCTTC. This encodes CSAPPLGTSGYNEQFF. The rearrangement uses TRBV20-1 and TRBJ2-1, with TRBD2 matching over 11 bases. This CDR3 contains 16 residues. Trimming took 5 bases from V and 4 from J; bases not matched to a gene: 10. Germline assignment: CDR1 DFQATT and CDR2 SNEGSKA (reference sequence).

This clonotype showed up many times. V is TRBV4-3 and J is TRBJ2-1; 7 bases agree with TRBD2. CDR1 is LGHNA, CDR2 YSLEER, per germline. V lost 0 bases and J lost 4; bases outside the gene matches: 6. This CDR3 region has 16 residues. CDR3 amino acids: CASSQDGQGGYNEQFF. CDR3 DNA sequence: TGCGCCAGCAGCCAAGATGGGCAGGGAGGGTACAATGAGCAGTTCTTC.